These 30 T cell receptor beta chains share one sample of origin, sequenced in a study of regulatory T cells in long-lasting Graves disease. Time point denoted: newly diagnosed GD, antithyroid drugs for less than 3 months. PBMCs provided the RNA from which the TCR library was made. Combining iRepertoire HTBI primers with Arm-PCR of CDR3 regions, the authors built TCR beta libraries. Using its own MiXCR run on the multiplex PCR reads, TCRdb lists one record per CDR3 protein. The sample comprises a few hundred thousand distinct CDR3 sequences, 20% to 25% of which are singletons, and around 13% rests with the top ten. Here the sequenced sample was peripheral blood mononuclear cells (PBMCs), taken at new diagnosis, from a patient treated with antithyroid drugs. These receptors were taken from a female donor with Graves disease.

At least ten counts were recorded for this clonotype. The chain joins TRBV19 to TRBJ2-3, with TRBD1 matching over 7 bases. The CDR3 is 14 amino acids. After removal of 5 bases from V and 2 bases from J, the junction contained 4 bases not matched to a gene. The germline V gene encodes CDR1 LNHDA and CDR2 SQIVND (reference sequence). The CDR3 DNA reads as TGTGCCAGTAGTGCCCAGGGGGACACAGATACGCAGTATTTT. Protein sequence: CASSAQGDTDTQYF.

Here the CDR3 DNA reads TGTGCCAGCAGTGACTCGGTAGGGGGGCCGGAGTATGGCTACACCTTC. It encodes CASSDSVGGPEYGYTF. The chain has TRBV25-1 and TRBJ1-2; a possible D gene is TRBD1 (6 bases). The V gene's germline CDR1 is MGHDK and CDR2 SYGVNS. CDR3 length: 16 residues. The V end lost 3 bases, the J end lost 5 bases, and 19 bases lay between the germline ends.

Concerning this clonotype itself: Given a much more abundant clone one base away, this may be a read error. V usage is TRBV5-1 and J usage is TRBJ2-4, with D perhaps TRBD2 (6 bases). V dropped 2 bases and J dropped 13 bases, with 25 bases sitting between them. The CDR3 loop spans 16 amino acids. Germline V gene data show CDR1 as SGHRS and CDR2 as YFSETQ. CDR3 loop: CASSFLVGRRGDEQYF. The CDR3 DNA reads TGCGCCAGCAGCTTCTTGGTCGGGCGGAGGGGCGATGAGCAGTACTTC.

At least ten counts were recorded for this clonotype. The chain joins TRBV2 to TRBJ2-1, with D possibly matching TRBD2 (6 bases). Trimming left V 6 bases short and J 7 bases short, with 10 bases between. Germline loops: CDR1 SNHLY, CDR2 FYNNEI. This CDR3 region has 12 residues. CDR3 region: CASRDGGNEQFF. As DNA, the CDR3 is TGTGCCAGCAGGGACGGGGGAAATGAGCAGTTCTTC.

The sample holds many counts of this clonotype. This chain links TRBV7-2 with TRBJ1-1; D is possibly TRBD1 (6 bases). This CDR3 comprises 15 residues. V was clipped by 3 bases and J by 1 base, with 12 bases between them. The germline gives CDR1 SGHTA, CDR2 FQGNSA. The CDR3 coding sequence is TGTGCCAGCAGCTTCCAGGGGCTCACGAACACTGAAGCTTTCTTT. This encodes CASSFQGLTNTEAFF. The entire variable domain, with the rest obtained from reference TRBV7-2 and TRBJ1-1, is as follows: GAGVSQSPSNKVTEKGKDVELRCDPISGHTALYWYRQSLGQGLEFLIYFQGNSAPDKSGLPSDRFSAERTGGSVSTLTIQRTQQEDSAVYLCASSFQGLTNTEAFFGQGTRLTVV.

The sample holds a few counts of this clonotype. The rearrangement links TRBV12-3 or TRBV12-4 to TRBJ1-3; TRBD1 agrees at 7 bases. The V gene end was trimmed by 5 bases and the J gene end by 3 bases; junction bases not matched to a gene: 7. CDR3 length: 15 amino acids. CDR3 nucleotide sequence: TGTGCCAGCAGTCAGGGACAGTTGAGTGGAAACACCATATATTTT. It yields the protein CASSQGQLSGNTIYF.

This chain links TRBV2 with TRBJ2-3, with TRBD2 matching 9 bases. This CDR3 is 16 amino acids long. J lost 2 bases, V lost 3 bases, and 6 bases had no gene match. Germline CDR1 reads SNHLY; CDR2 reads FYNNEI. The CDR3 region has the DNA TGTGCCAGCAGTGAGTGGGCTAGCGGGATCACAGATACGCAGTATTTT. Translating it yields CASSEWASGITDTQYF.

This clonotype has at least ten counts. The chain employs TRBV12-3 or TRBV12-4 and TRBJ1-6, with a weak D call TRBD1 (5 bases). The CDR3 spans 14 residues. V gave up 6 bases and J gave up 5 bases, with 11 bases separating them. CDR3 in amino acids: CASSFGRDNSPLHF. In nucleotides, the CDR3 is TGTGCCAGCAGCTTCGGCAGGGATAATTCACCCCTCCACTTT.

This clonotype was observed a handful of times. V and J are TRBV10-3 and TRBJ1-5, with 10 bases aligning to TRBD1. V was clipped by 2 bases and J by 0 bases; unmatched bases: 1. CDR3 size: 16 residues. Germline assignment: CDR1 ENHRY and CDR2 SYGVKD. For the CDR3, the DNA is TGTGCCATCAGTGAGCGACAGGGGGCTAGCAATCAGCCCCAGCATTTT. Translated, it gives CAISERQGASNQPQHF.

This clonotype was recorded many times. The V and J genes are TRBV18 and TRBJ1-1, with D tentatively TRBD1 (5 bases). V lost 5 bases and J 1 base, leaving 14 bases between the germline ends. CDR1 and CDR2 (germline): KGHSH, LQKENI. This CDR3 region has 15 residues. CDR3 in amino acids: CASSAGLRANTEAFF. CDR3 sequence (DNA): TGTGCCAGCTCAGCGGGGCTACGGGCGAACACTGAAGCTTTCTTT. Complete variable domain (other parts from reference TRBV18 and TRBJ1-1): NAGVMQNPRHLVRRRGQEARLRCSPMKGHSHVYWYRQLPEEGLKFMVYLQKENIIDESGMPKERFSAEFPKEGPSILRIQQVVRGDSAAYFCASSAGLRANTEAFFGQGTRLTVV.

This clonotype was detected a few times. The chain carries TRBV6-2 or TRBV6-3 and TRBJ1-5; no clear D. V dropped 5 bases and J dropped 9 bases, with 11 bases sitting between them. This CDR3 spans 12 amino acids. Germline values: CDR1 MNHEY, CDR2 SVGEGT. The CDR3 DNA is TGTGCCAGCAGTGAGCCGGTTCGGCCCCAGCATTTT. This codes for CASSEPVRPQHF.

This chain uses TRBV27 with TRBJ2-4; D possibly corresponds to TRBD2 (7 bases). Per germline, CDR1 MNHEY and CDR2 SMNVEV (reference sequence). Deletions cut 6 bases from V and 4 bases from J, with 16 bases between. The CDR3 consists of 15 residues. The CDR3 DNA sequence: TGTGCCAGCAGGGGGGGGGGGGCAGGGAAAAACATTCAGTACTTC. Translated: CASRGGGAGKNIQYF.

This clonotype was found a few times. V is TRBV6-2 or TRBV6-3 and J is TRBJ2-3; 8 bases fit TRBD1. Trimming cost V 7 bases and J 1 base; bases outside gene matches: 7. The CDR3 is 15 amino acids. Germline CDR1 is MNHEY and CDR2 is SVGEGT. In DNA form, the CDR3 reads TGTGCCAGCACCCCAGGGGGCGGGGGCACAGATACGCAGTATTTT. Its translation: CASTPGGGGTDTQYF.

On this clonotype: One base away lies a much larger clone, so this may be a sequencing read error. The CDR3 DNA reads TGCGCCAGCAGTGAGTCGCCAGGCGACATGAACACTGAAGCTCTCTTT. It specifies CASSESPGDMNTEALF. This sequence joins TRBV10-1 and TRBJ1-1; D gene uncertain. This CDR3 region has 16 residues. Germline CDR1 WNHNN, CDR2 SYGVQD (reference sequence).

This clonotype was observed at least ten times. The chain employs TRBV7-9 and TRBJ2-3; either TRBD1 or TRBD2 may supply D (7 bases each). The germline CDR1 and CDR2 sequences are SEHNR and FQNEAQ (reference sequence). The V and J ends lost 2 bases and 6 bases respectively, with 27 bases between them. The length of the CDR3 is 19 residues. The chain's CDR3 is CASSLRGGQTRWSRDTQYF. CDR3 coding DNA: TGTGCCAGCAGCTTAAGGGGGGGACAGACCCGGTGGTCTCGGGATACGCAGTATTTT. Variable domain in full (rest from reference TRBV7-9 and TRBJ2-3): DTGVSQNPRHKITKRGQNVTFRCDPISEHNRLYWYRQTLGQGPEFLTYFQNEAQLEKSRLLSDRFSAERPKGSFSTLEIQRTEQGDSAMYLCASSLRGGQTRWSRDTQYFGPGTRLTVL.

This clonotype was counted at least ten times. The V gene is TRBV20-1, the J gene TRBJ1-5, with unresolved D. The germline CDR1 and CDR2 sequences are DFQATT and SNEGSKA (reference sequence). This CDR3 spans 13 amino acids. Trimming removed 1 base from V and 3 bases from J, with 7 bases in between. CDR3 loop: CSARGRVNQPQHF. The CDR3 region has the DNA TGCAGTGCTAGAGGACGGGTCAATCAGCCCCAGCATTTT.

The chain is built from TRBV29-1 and TRBJ2-2; the D is unclear. Germline V lookup: CDR1 SQVTM, CDR2 ANQGSEA. V gave up 1 base and J gave up 5 bases, with 5 bases separating them. The CDR3 extends over 12 amino acids. The CDR3 spells CSVEGKTGELFF. DNA for the CDR3: TGCAGCGTTGAAGGGAAAACCGGGGAGCTGTTTTTT.

This clonotype was detected only a few times. A much larger clone differs by one base, so this may be a read error. V gene TRBV14 combines with J gene TRBJ2-1; D perhaps matches TRBD2 (5 bases). The last part of the DNA fits TRBJ2-5 better; the J call may be wrong. The germline gives CDR1 SGHDN, CDR2 FVKESK. The CDR3 spans 14 residues. The CDR3 region has the DNA TGTGCCAGCAGCCAAGCGTCCTCAGGAGGGACCCAGTACTTC. Amino acid sequence: CASSQASSGGTQYF.

This clonotype was detected many times. The rearrangement joins TRBV5-4 to TRBJ1-1, with no clear D. Looked up from germline, CDR1 is SGHNT and CDR2 is YYREEE (reference sequence). The CDR3 covers 14 residues. With 0 bases removed from V and 1 base from J, the gap between germline ends came to 7 bases. The CDR3 loop is CASSLDQRNTEAFF. CDR3 nucleotide sequence: TGTGCCAGCAGCTTGGACCAAAGGAACACTGAAGCTTTCTTT.

This clonotype was counted only a few times. The rearrangement uses TRBV10-1 and TRBJ2-7; D possibly matches TRBD1 or TRBD2 (5 bases each). CDR1 is WNHNN and CDR2 is SYGVQD in the germline V gene (reference sequence). The V gene lost 3 bases and the J gene lost 7 bases, with 13 bases spanning the gap. CDR3 length equals 13 residues. The CDR3, as DNA: TGCGCCAGCAGTGAACCCGGGGACCCAGAGCAGTACTTC. Its protein product is CASSEPGDPEQYF.

This clonotype was observed at least ten times. V gene TRBV20-1 combines with J gene TRBJ2-5; D is ambiguous. The V and J ends lost 3 bases and 0 bases respectively, with 11 bases between them. Germline V gives CDR1 DFQATT, CDR2 SNEGSKA (reference sequence). CDR3 length: 14 amino acids. As DNA, the CDR3 is TGCAGTGCTAGCCCTAGGATCTACCAAGAGACCCAGTACTTC. Protein sequence: CSASPRIYQETQYF.

This clonotype was seen many times. The chain carries TRBV18 and TRBJ2-7, with D perhaps TRBD2 (6 bases). This CDR3 contains 16 residues. The germline gives CDR1 KGHSH, CDR2 LQKENI. The ends were cut back, 1 base at V and 1 base at J, with 14 bases in the middle. As DNA, the CDR3 is TGTGCCAGCTCACCACGATCCGGCGGAGGGTCCTACGAGCAGTACTTC. This codes for CASSPRSGGGSYEQYF.

As to this clonotype: A much larger clone lies a single base off, so this may be a read error. V usage is TRBV19 and J usage is TRBJ2-5, with D possibly matching TRBD2 (6 bases). Germline V gene data show CDR1 as LNHDA and CDR2 as SQIVND (reference sequence). This CDR3 has 16 amino acids. V gave up 5 bases and J gave up 9 bases, with 25 bases separating them. The CDR3 region has the DNA TGTGCCAGTAGTCTCTCGTCGGGAGAATTTCTGGAGGCCCAGTACTTC. Amino acid sequence: CASSLSSGEFLEAQYF.

For this clonotype: It is likely a read error: a sequence one base away is far more abundant. The chain couples TRBV12-3 or TRBV12-4 to TRBJ2-3, with D uncertain. This CDR3 spans 13 amino acids. In DNA form, the CDR3 reads TGTGCCGGCAGCGTTGCTGGGCCAGATACGCAGTATTTT. The encoded protein is CAGSVAGPDTQYF.

A note on this clonotype: A read error may be the cause here, since a much bigger clone is one base away. This sequence joins TRBV18 and TRBJ2-3; tentatively, D is TRBD1 or TRBD2 (6 bases each). CDR3 length equals 16 residues. Germline V gene data show CDR1 as KGHSH and CDR2 as LQKENI. V lost 8 bases to trimming and J lost 2 bases, with 20 bases between them. The CDR3 sequence: CASRPLGGTLTDTQYF. CDR3 nucleotides: TGTGCCAGCAGACCCTTAGGGGGGACACTCACAGATACGCAGTATTTT. Filled out from reference TRBV18 and TRBJ2-3, the complete variable domain reads NAGVMQNPRHLVRRRGQEARLRCSPMKGHSHVYWYRQLPEEGLKFMVYLQKENIIDESGMPKERFSAEFPKEGPSILRIQQVVRGDSAAYFCASRPLGGTLTDTQYFGPGTRLTVL.

This clonotype was counted at least ten times. The chain employs TRBV12-3 or TRBV12-4 and TRBJ2-2; maybe TRBD2 (6 bases). The CDR3 is made up of 16 amino acids. Trimming took 6 bases from V and 0 from J, leaving 14 bases between them. CDR3 in amino acids: CASRPLGGPNTGELFF. The CDR3 DNA sequence: TGTGCCAGCAGACCGCTCGGGGGTCCGAACACCGGGGAGCTGTTTTTT.

This clonotype came up many times. The CDR3 region has the DNA TGTGCCAGCAGCCCACGGACAGGGCGGGGAGTGGGGCAGTTCTTC. This encodes CASSPRTGRGVGQFF. The V and J genes are TRBV3-1 and TRBJ2-1; 8 bases map to TRBD1. CDR3 length: 15 residues. Germline V gene data show CDR1 as LGHDT and CDR2 as YNNKEL (reference sequence). The V and J ends lost 4 bases and 12 bases, in that order; junction bases with no gene match: 14.

The table lists this clonotype with many counts. CDR3 in DNA: TGTGCCAGCAGCTTGGCGGGGGTCAATCAGCCCCAGCATTTT. Translation gives CASSLAGVNQPQHF. This chain links TRBV12-3 or TRBV12-4 with TRBJ1-5; possible D gene TRBD1, 5 bases. Trimming pared 6 bases from V and 3 bases from J, leaving 12 bases between. This CDR3 is built from 14 residues.

This clonotype was recorded many times. The chain has TRBV6-1 and TRBJ2-6; 9 bases fit TRBD1. Per the germline V gene, CDR1 is MNHNS and CDR2 is SASEGT. Trimming at V came to 10 bases and at J to 2 bases, leaving 15 bases not matched to a gene. This CDR3 region has 18 residues. CDR3 in amino acids: CATRGQGTNDPGANVLTF. DNA of the CDR3: TGTGCCACCCGGGGACAGGGAACGAATGATCCTGGGGCCAACGTCCTGACTTTC.

This clonotype has a handful of counts. V is TRBV12-3 or TRBV12-4 and J is TRBJ2-1, with D hard to call. The CDR3 loop spans 9 amino acids. V was trimmed by 5 bases and J by 12 bases, leaving 5 bases between them. The CDR3 loop reads CASSPGQFF. CDR3 in DNA: TGTGCCAGCAGTCCGGGGCAGTTCTTC.